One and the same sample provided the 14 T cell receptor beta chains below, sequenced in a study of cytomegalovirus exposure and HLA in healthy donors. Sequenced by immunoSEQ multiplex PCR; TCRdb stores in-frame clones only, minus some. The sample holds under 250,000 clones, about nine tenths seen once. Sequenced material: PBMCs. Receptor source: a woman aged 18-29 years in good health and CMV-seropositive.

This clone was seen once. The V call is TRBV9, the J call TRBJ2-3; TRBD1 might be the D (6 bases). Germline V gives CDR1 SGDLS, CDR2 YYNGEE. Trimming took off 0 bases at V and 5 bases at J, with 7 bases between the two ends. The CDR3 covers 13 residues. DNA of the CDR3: TGTGCCAGCAGCGTAGAGGGGGAAGATACGCAGTATTTT. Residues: CASSVEGEDTQYF.

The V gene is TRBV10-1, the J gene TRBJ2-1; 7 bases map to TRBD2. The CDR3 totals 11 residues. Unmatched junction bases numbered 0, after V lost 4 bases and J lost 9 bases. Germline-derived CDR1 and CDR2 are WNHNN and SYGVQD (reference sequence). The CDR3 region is CASSAGGEQFF. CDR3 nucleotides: TGCGCCAGCAGTGCGGGGGGTGAGCAGTTCTTC.

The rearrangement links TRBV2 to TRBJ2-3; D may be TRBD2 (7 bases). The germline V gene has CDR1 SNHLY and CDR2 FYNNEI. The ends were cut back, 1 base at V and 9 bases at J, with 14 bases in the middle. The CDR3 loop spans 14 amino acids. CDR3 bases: TGTGCCAGCAGTGAAGAGGGGGGGGGCGGCACGCAGTATTTT. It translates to CASSEEGGGGTQYF.

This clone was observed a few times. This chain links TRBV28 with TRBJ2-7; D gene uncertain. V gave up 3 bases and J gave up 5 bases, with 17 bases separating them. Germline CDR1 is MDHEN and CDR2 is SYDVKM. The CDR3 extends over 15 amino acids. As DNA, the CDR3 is TGTGCCAGCAGTTTGAGAAGGCTCGGAGTGGACGAGCAGTACTTC. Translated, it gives CASSLRRLGVDEQYF. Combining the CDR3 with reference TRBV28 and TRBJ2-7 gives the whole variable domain DVKVTQSSRYLVKRTGEKVFLECVQDMDHENMFWYRQDPGLGLRLIYFSYDVKMKEKGDIPEGYSVSREKKERFSLILESASTNQTSMYLCASSLRRLGVDEQYFGPGTRLTVT.

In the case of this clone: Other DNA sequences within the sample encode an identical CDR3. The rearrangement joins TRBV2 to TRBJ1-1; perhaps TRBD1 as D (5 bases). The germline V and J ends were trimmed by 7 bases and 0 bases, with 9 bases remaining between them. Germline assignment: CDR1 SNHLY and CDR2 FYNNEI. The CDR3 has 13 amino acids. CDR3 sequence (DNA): TGTGCCAGCACAAAGGGGATGAACACTGAAGCTTTCTTT. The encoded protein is CASTKGMNTEAFF.

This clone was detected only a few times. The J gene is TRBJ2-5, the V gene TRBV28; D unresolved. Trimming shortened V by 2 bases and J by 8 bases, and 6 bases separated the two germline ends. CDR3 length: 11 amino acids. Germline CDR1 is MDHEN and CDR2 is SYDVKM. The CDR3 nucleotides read TGTGCCAGCAGTTTAATGGCTACCCAGTACTTC. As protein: CASSLMATQYF. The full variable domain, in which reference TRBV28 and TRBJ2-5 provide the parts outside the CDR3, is DVKVTQSSRYLVKRTGEKVFLECVQDMDHENMFWYRQDPGLGLRLIYFSYDVKMKEKGDIPEGYSVSREKKERFSLILESASTNQTSMYLCASSLMATQYFGPGTRLLVL.

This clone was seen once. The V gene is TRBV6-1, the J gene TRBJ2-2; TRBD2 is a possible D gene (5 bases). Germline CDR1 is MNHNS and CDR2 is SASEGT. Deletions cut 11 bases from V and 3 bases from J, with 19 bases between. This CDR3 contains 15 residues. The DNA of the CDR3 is TGTGCCGCGTTCGGGTTAGGAGGCTACACCGGGGAGCTGTTTTTT. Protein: CAAFGLGGYTGELFF.

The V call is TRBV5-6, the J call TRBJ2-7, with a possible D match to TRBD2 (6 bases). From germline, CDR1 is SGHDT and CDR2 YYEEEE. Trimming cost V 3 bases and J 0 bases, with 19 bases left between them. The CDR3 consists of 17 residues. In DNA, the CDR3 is TGTGCCAGCAGCTCACCCTGGGGACTGCGACCCTCCTACGAGCAGTACTTC. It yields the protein CASSSPWGLRPSYEQYF. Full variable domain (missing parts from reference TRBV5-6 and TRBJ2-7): DAGVTQSPTHLIKTRGQQVTLRCSPKSGHDTVSWYQQALGQGPQFIFQYYEEEERQRGNFPDRFSGHQFPNYSSELNVNALLLGDSALYLCASSSPWGLRPSYEQYFGPGTRLTVT.

Here the CDR3 DNA reads TGTGCCAGTAGTGGGCAGGGGTGGGGGAAACAGCCCCAGCATTTT. Its translation is CASSGQGWGKQPQHF. This chain connects TRBV19 to TRBJ1-5, with D possibly matching TRBD1 (6 bases). The V end was cut by 5 bases, the J end by 7 bases, with 18 bases between. Germline CDR1 LNHDA, CDR2 SQIVND (reference sequence). There are 15 residues in the CDR3.

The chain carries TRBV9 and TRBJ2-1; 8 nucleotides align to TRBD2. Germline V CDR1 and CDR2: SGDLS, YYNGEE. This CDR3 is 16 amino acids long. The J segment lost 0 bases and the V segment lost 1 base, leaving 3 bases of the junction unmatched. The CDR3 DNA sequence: TGTGCCAGCAGCGTAACTAGCGGTAGCTCCTACAATGAGCAGTTCTTC. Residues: CASSVTSGSSYNEQFF.

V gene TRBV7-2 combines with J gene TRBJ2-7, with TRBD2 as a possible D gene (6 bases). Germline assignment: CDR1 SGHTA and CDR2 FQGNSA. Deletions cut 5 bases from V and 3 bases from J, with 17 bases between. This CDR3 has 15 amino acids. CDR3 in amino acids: CASSIRPSGVYEQYF. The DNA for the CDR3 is TGTGCCAGCAGCATCAGACCCTCGGGGGTCTACGAGCAGTACTTC.

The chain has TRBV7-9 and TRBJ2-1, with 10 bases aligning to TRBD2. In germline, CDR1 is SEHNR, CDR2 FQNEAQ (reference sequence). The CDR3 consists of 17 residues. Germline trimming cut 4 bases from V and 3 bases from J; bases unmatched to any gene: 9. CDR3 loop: CASSSTGTSDLYNEQFF. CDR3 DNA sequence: TGTGCCAGCAGCTCCACCGGGACTAGCGACCTCTACAATGAGCAGTTCTTC.

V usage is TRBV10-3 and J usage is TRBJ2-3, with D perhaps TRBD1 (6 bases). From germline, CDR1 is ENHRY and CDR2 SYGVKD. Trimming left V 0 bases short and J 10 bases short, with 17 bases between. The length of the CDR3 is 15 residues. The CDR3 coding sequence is TGTGCCATCAGTGAGTCGAACTTGGCAGGGGATCCGCAGTATTTT. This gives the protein CAISESNLAGDPQYF.

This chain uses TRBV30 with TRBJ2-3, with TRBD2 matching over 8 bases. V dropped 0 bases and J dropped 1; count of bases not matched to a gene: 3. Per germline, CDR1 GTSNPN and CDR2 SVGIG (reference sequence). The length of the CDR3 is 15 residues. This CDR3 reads CAWSVKLAGTDTQYF. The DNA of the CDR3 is TGTGCCTGGAGTGTGAAACTAGCGGGCACAGATACGCAGTATTTT. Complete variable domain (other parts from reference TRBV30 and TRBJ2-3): SQTIHQWPATLVQPVGSPLSLECTVEGTSNPNLYWYRQAAGRGLQLLFYSVGIGQISSEVPQNLSASRPQDRQFILSSKKLLLSDSGFYLCAWSVKLAGTDTQYFGPGTRLTVL.